This is a list of T cell receptor beta chains from one sample in a study of metastatic and nonmetastatic thyroid tumors. TCRdb re-called the PCR reads with MiXCR. Of tens of thousands of clones in the sample, 35% to 40% were seen once. Sequencing was done on a sample of tumor tissue. All receptors come from a female donor with papillary thyroid cancer or a benign thyroid nodule (not recorded which). Some clones in this sample may be carry-over from other donors' samples. Each CDR3 is given with its conserved first and last residue. A D gene is named only where the DNA matches it firmly. For some rows the clone size is stated as once, few or many, or as a class when expanded; others skip it.

V gene: TRBV19
J gene: TRBJ2-7
CDR3 length: 13
clone size: few
D gene: TRBD1
CDR3 DNA: TGTGCCACCTCGGGACAGGGGCTCTACGAGCAGTACTTC
CDR3 protein: CATSGQGLYEQYF

V gene: TRBV6-1
J gene: TRBJ1-3
CDR3 length: 14
clone size: -
D gene: -
CDR3 DNA: TGTGCCAGCAGTGCCCCCGGCTCTGGAAACACCATATATTTT
CDR3 protein: CASSAPGSGNTIYF

V gene: TRBV10-3
J gene: TRBJ1-3
CDR3 length: 16
clone size: -
D gene: TRBD1
CDR3 DNA: TGTGCCATCAGTGAGTCCGAAGACAGGGCTGGAAACACCATATATTTT
CDR3 protein: CAISESEDRAGNTIYF

V gene: TRBV30
J gene: TRBJ1-6
CDR3 length: 13
clone size: -
D gene: -
CDR3 DNA: TGTGCCTGGAGTGAGACCGATAATTCACCCCTCCACTTT
CDR3 protein: CAWSETDNSPLHF

V gene: TRBV15
J gene: TRBJ2-7
CDR3 length: 14
clone size: -
D gene: -
CDR3 DNA: TGTGCCACCAGCAGTGTACGCTGGGCGAGCGAGCAGTACTTC
CDR3 protein: CATSSVRWASEQYF

V gene: TRBV9
J gene: TRBJ1-1
CDR3 length: 14
clone size: -
D gene: -
CDR3 DNA: TGTGCCAGCAGCCCTTGGGACATGAACACTGAAGCTTTCTTT
CDR3 protein: CASSPWDMNTEAFF

V gene: TRBV6-5
J gene: TRBJ1-2
CDR3 length: 15
clone size: -
D gene: -
CDR3 DNA: TGTGCCAGCAGTTACTGGAGGGATTTTACGGACGGCTACACCTTC
CDR3 protein: CASSYWRDFTDGYTF

V gene: TRBV6-1
J gene: TRBJ2-1
CDR3 length: 15
clone size: -
D gene: TRBD2
CDR3 DNA: TGTGCCAGCAGTGAAGGGGTAGCGGGAAACAATGAGCAGTTCTTC
CDR3 protein: CASSEGVAGNNEQFF

V gene: TRBV28
J gene: TRBJ2-1
CDR3 length: 13
clone size: -
D gene: TRBD2
CDR3 DNA: TGTGCCAGCAGTGGGGGGGTCCGGAATGAGCAGTTCTTC
CDR3 protein: CASSGGVRNEQFF

V gene: TRBV28
J gene: TRBJ2-7
CDR3 length: 15
clone size: -
D gene: TRBD2
CDR3 DNA: TGTGCCAGCAGTGTCCCGGGACTAGCGGGATACGAGCAGTACTTC
CDR3 protein: CASSVPGLAGYEQYF

V gene: TRBV2
J gene: TRBJ2-7
CDR3 length: 11
clone size: -
D gene: TRBD1
CDR3 DNA: TGTGCCAGCAGGCAGGGGGACGAGCAGTACTTC
CDR3 protein: CASRQGDEQYF

V gene: TRBV2
J gene: TRBJ2-1
CDR3 length: 14
clone size: -
D gene: TRBD2
CDR3 DNA: TGTGCCAGCTCCAGCGGGGGGGCCTGGAATGAGCAGTTCTTC
CDR3 protein: CASSSGGAWNEQFF

V gene: TRBV24-1
J gene: TRBJ1-2
CDR3 length: 11
clone size: -
D gene: -
CDR3 DNA: TGTGCCACCAGGGGAGACTATGGCTACACCTTC
CDR3 protein: CATRGDYGYTF

V gene: TRBV12-3/TRBV12-4
J gene: TRBJ1-5
CDR3 length: 16
clone size: few
D gene: -
CDR3 DNA: TGTGCCAGCAGTGCCCTTTTGGGGCGGGGCAATCAGCCCCAGCACTTT
CDR3 protein: CASSALLGRGNQPQHF

V gene: TRBV7-9
J gene: TRBJ2-4
CDR3 length: 15
clone size: -
D gene: TRBD2
CDR3 DNA: TGTGCCAGCAGTCTAGGGTCGGGGGGCAAAAACATTCAGTACTTC
CDR3 protein: CASSLGSGGKNIQYF

V gene: TRBV6-2/TRBV6-3
J gene: TRBJ2-7
CDR3 length: 14
clone size: few
D gene: -
CDR3 DNA: TGTGCCAGCAGTAACCGGGAGAGCTCCTACGAGCAGTACTTC
CDR3 protein: CASSNRESSYEQYF

V gene: TRBV12-3/TRBV12-4
J gene: TRBJ2-2
CDR3 length: 15
clone size: few
D gene: TRBD1
CDR3 DNA: TGTGCCAGCAGTCCCACAGGGGGCTACACCGGGGAGCTGTTTTTT
CDR3 protein: CASSPTGGYTGELFF

V gene: TRBV27
J gene: TRBJ1-6
CDR3 length: 14
clone size: few
D gene: -
CDR3 DNA: TGTGCCAGCAGAACACAGGGCTTTGGTTCACCCCTCCACTTT
CDR3 protein: CASRTQGFGSPLHF

V gene: TRBV28
J gene: TRBJ2-7
CDR3 length: 18
clone size: few
D gene: TRBD1
CDR3 DNA: TGTGCCAGCAGTCCGAATCCCCGAAGACAGGGGGTGACCTACGAGCAGTACTTC
CDR3 protein: CASSPNPRRQGVTYEQYF

V gene: TRBV6-2/TRBV6-3
J gene: TRBJ2-7
CDR3 length: 15
clone size: many
D gene: TRBD1
CDR3 DNA: TGTGCCAGCAGTTACCCGACAGGGGCATCCTACGAGCAGTACTTC
CDR3 protein: CASSYPTGASYEQYF

V gene: TRBV18
J gene: TRBJ1-6
CDR3 length: 18
clone size: -
D gene: -
CDR3 DNA: TGTGCCAGCTCACCACCGGGAGGGGGACCCCTTTATAATTCACCCCTCCACTTT
CDR3 protein: CASSPPGGGPLYNSPLHF

V gene: TRBV6-1
J gene: TRBJ2-7
CDR3 length: 16
clone size: -
D gene: -
CDR3 DNA: TGTGCCAGCAGTGAAGCACGGGGGATGGGCGTCTACGAGCAGTACTTC
CDR3 protein: CASSEARGMGVYEQYF

V gene: TRBV2
J gene: TRBJ2-2
CDR3 length: 15
clone size: -
D gene: -
CDR3 DNA: TGTGCCAGCAGTGAAAGAACAGGTCACACCGGGGAGCTGTTTTTT
CDR3 protein: CASSERTGHTGELFF

V gene: TRBV7-2
J gene: TRBJ2-1
CDR3 length: 14
clone size: -
D gene: -
CDR3 DNA: TGTGCCAGCAGCTTAGGGGGAAGCGCCTTTGAGCAGTTCTTC
CDR3 protein: CASSLGGSAFEQFF